These 31 T cell receptor beta chains originate from one sample sequenced in a study of blood T cell repertoires in COVID-19. Only in-frame clones appear in the TCRdb table, and some are missing; sequencing was by immunoSEQ multiplex PCR. The profile shows about 150,000 clones, around 82% of them singletons. Specimen: peripheral blood. The origin of the receptors is a human donor with acute or convalescent COVID-19. The donor label of this sample is uncertain.

This clone has more than one count but fewer than ten. The chain has TRBV6-2 or TRBV6-3 and TRBJ1-2; 8 bases line up with TRBD1. V lost 5 bases to trimming and J lost 7 bases; unmatched junction nucleotides: 12. This CDR3 has 15 residues. Germline loops: CDR1 MNHEY, CDR2 SVGEGT. The CDR3 bases are TGTGCCAGCAGTCCCCCCCCGGACAGGGTTCGTGGCTACACCTTC. Translated, it gives CASSPPPDRVRGYTF.

The rearrangement joins TRBV6-1 to TRBJ1-1; 9 bases are shared with TRBD1. Looked up from germline, CDR1 is MNHNS and CDR2 is SASEGT. J lost 5 bases, V lost 4 bases, and 5 bases had no gene match. The CDR3 is 14 residues long. The CDR3 DNA follows: TGTGCCAGCAGTGTAGCTGGACAGGGGACTGAAGCTTTCTTT. Translated: CASSVAGQGTEAFF.

The V gene is TRBV6-1, the J gene TRBJ1-2; D remains unclear. Trimming left V 5 bases short and J 3 bases short, with 16 bases between. Germline-derived CDR1 and CDR2 are MNHNS and SASEGT. CDR3 length: 15 amino acids. CDR3 sequence: CASSQSPRGDYGYTF. CDR3 sequence (DNA): TGTGCCAGCAGTCAATCCCCCCGGGGTGACTATGGCTACACCTTC.

This clone was picked up a small number of times. This chain joins TRBV9 and TRBJ2-1, with TRBD1 matching 8 bases. This CDR3 has 14 amino acids. CDR1 and CDR2 (germline): SGDLS, YYNGEE. The J segment lost 8 bases and the V segment lost 2 bases, leaving 6 bases of the junction unmatched. The CDR3: CASSVQGAGDEQFF. The CDR3 region has the DNA TGTGCCAGCAGCGTTCAGGGGGCCGGGGATGAGCAGTTCTTC. The variable domain in full, completed from reference TRBV9 and TRBJ2-1, reads DSGVTQTPKHLITATGQRVTLRCSPRSGDLSVYWYQQSLDQGLQFLIQYYNGEERAKGNILERFSAQQFPDLHSELNLSSLELGDSALYFCASSVQGAGDEQFFGPGTRLTVL.

The chain joins TRBV9 to TRBJ1-6; weak D call: TRBD1 (5 bases). V lost 3 bases and J lost 7, with 11 bases in between. This CDR3 contains 14 residues. Germline CDR1 SGDLS, CDR2 YYNGEE. The CDR3 sequence is CASSAGDRNSPLHF. The DNA of the CDR3 is TGTGCCAGCAGCGCGGGGGACCGCAATTCACCCCTCCACTTT.

The chain combines TRBV11-2 with TRBJ1-5, with D possibly matching TRBD1 (5 bases). This CDR3 spans 14 amino acids. V lost 5 bases and J lost 4, with 12 bases in between. Germline V lookup: CDR1 SGHAT, CDR2 FQNNGV. The CDR3 bases are TGTGCCAGCAGCCAGGGACTCCTTAATCAGCCCCAGCATTTT. This translates into CASSQGLLNQPQHF.

The chain couples TRBV4-1 to TRBJ1-3, with 9 bases fitting TRBD1. With V trimmed by 1 base and J by 2 bases, 0 bases remained unmatched. The CDR3 totals 15 residues. The V gene's germline CDR1 is MGHRA and CDR2 YSYEKL. For the CDR3, the DNA is TGCGCCAGCAGCCAAGGGGACAGGGCTGGAAACACCATATATTTT. Protein: CASSQGDRAGNTIYF.

J is TRBJ1-5 and V is TRBV7-8; D gene uncertain. Germline V gives CDR1 SGHVS, CDR2 FQNEAQ. The CDR3 loop spans 15 amino acids. V was trimmed by 4 bases and J by 4 bases, leaving 14 bases between them. The CDR3 DNA follows: TGTGCCAGCAGCTCCGAGGCCAGTAATAATCAGCCCCAGCATTTT. It yields the protein CASSSEASNNQPQHF.

CDR3 nucleotides: TGTGCCAGCACCGGCACACAGGGTATGAACACTGAAGCTTTCTTT. Encoded protein: CASTGTQGMNTEAFF. The chain links TRBV25-1 to TRBJ1-1, with D possibly TRBD1 on 6 matching bases. CDR3 length: 15 residues. Looked up from germline, CDR1 is MGHDK and CDR2 is SYGVNS. The V end lost 7 bases, the J end lost 0 bases, and 15 bases lay between the germline ends.

This clone was seen only a few times. The chain joins TRBV6-6 to TRBJ1-4; D not certain. The CDR3 length is 14 residues. Trimming cost V 2 bases and J 8 bases, with 12 bases left between them. Germline loops: CDR1 MNHNY, CDR2 SVGAGI (reference sequence). The CDR3 DNA sequence: TGTGCCAGCAGTTACGGGCAGACGGGGGAAAAACTGTTTTTT. This translates into CASSYGQTGEKLFF.

The chain has TRBV29-1 and TRBJ1-5; 7 nucleotides align to TRBD1. V shed 5 bases, J shed 5 bases, and the junction held 6 bases outside the gene matches. Germline values: CDR1 SQVTM, CDR2 ANQGSEA. The CDR3 is made up of 13 amino acids. The DNA for the CDR3 is TGCAGCGTTTCGGACAGGATCGATCAGCCCCAGCATTTT. It is translated as CSVSDRIDQPQHF.

The chain joins TRBV7-3 to TRBJ2-1; D not certain. V was cut by 4 bases and J by 7 bases, with 14 bases left in between. The CDR3 consists of 14 residues. The germline CDR1 and CDR2 sequences are SGHTA and FQGTGA. This CDR3 is CASSSDSTFNEQFF. DNA for the CDR3: TGTGCCAGCAGCTCTGACTCGACTTTTAATGAGCAGTTCTTC.

This clone was seen just once. The chain has TRBV19 and TRBJ1-4; D is unresolved. Trimming shortened V by 0 bases and J by 8 bases, and 7 bases separated the two germline ends. From germline, CDR1 is LNHDA and CDR2 SQIVND (reference sequence). The CDR3 is 13 amino acids. The CDR3 is CASSIDEQEKLFF. The CDR3 DNA sequence: TGTGCCAGTAGTATAGATGAACAAGAAAAACTGTTTTTT.

The rearrangement uses TRBV5-1 and TRBJ1-1, with 7 nucleotides matching TRBD1. This CDR3 region has 14 residues. The junction had 3 bases not matched to a gene; V was cut back by 3 bases and J by 1 base. The germline V gene encodes CDR1 SGHRS and CDR2 YFSETQ. CDR3 amino acids: CASSSRDRNTEAFF. CDR3 nucleotides: TGCGCCAGCAGCTCCCGGGACAGGAACACTGAAGCTTTCTTT.

V usage is TRBV5-1 and J usage is TRBJ1-6; 9 bases fit TRBD1. This CDR3 is built from 18 residues. Germline V lookup: CDR1 SGHRS, CDR2 YFSETQ. After removal of 0 bases from V and 6 bases from J, the junction contained 10 bases not matched to a gene. The CDR3, as DNA: TGCGCCAGCAGCTTGGACCTACAGGGGGCGATTATTAATTCACCCCTCCACTTT. Translated: CASSLDLQGAIINSPLHF.

The genes are TRBV6-5 and TRBJ2-1; TRBD1 aligns across 7 bases. The CDR3 extends over 15 amino acids. Germline lookup yields CDR1 MNHEY and CDR2 SVGAGI. V trimming: 4 bases; J trimming: 8 bases; junction bases outside the gene matches: 11. The CDR3 coding sequence is TGTGCCAGCAGTTTTGGGACAGCTATAGGCTATGAGCAGTTCTTC. Amino acids: CASSFGTAIGYEQFF.

The rearrangement links TRBV10-3 to TRBJ2-7; 7 nucleotides align to TRBD1. Per the germline V gene, CDR1 is ENHRY and CDR2 is SYGVKD. The CDR3 has 13 amino acids. Trimming at V came to 7 bases and at J to 4 bases, leaving 7 bases not matched to a gene. The CDR3 loop reads CAITEQGRYEQYF. The CDR3 DNA reads TGTGCCATCACCGAACAGGGGAGATACGAGCAGTACTTC.

The V gene is TRBV7-2, the J gene TRBJ1-2; 9 bases match TRBD1. Per the germline V gene, CDR1 is SGHTA and CDR2 is FQGNSA. The CDR3 sequence is 17 residues long. V trimming: 5 bases; J trimming: 0 bases; junction bases outside the gene matches: 10. In DNA form, the CDR3 reads TGTGCCAGCAGCCCCTCGACAGGGGGGACAACTAACTATGGCTACACCTTC. It yields the protein CASSPSTGGTTNYGYTF.

This clone showed up just a few times. The rearrangement uses TRBV19 and TRBJ1-2; 8 nucleotides line up with TRBD1. There are 15 residues in the CDR3. J lost 4 bases, V lost 4 bases, and 8 bases had no gene match. Per the germline V gene, CDR1 is LNHDA and CDR2 is SQIVND (reference sequence). The CDR3, as DNA: TGTGCCAGTAGTAGGACGACAGGGGCAGGCTATGGCTACACCTTC. Amino acids: CASSRTTGAGYGYTF.

V usage is TRBV5-1 and J usage is TRBJ2-7; 11 bases match TRBD1. The CDR3 is 16 residues long. Trimming at V came to 0 bases and at J to 2 bases, leaving 4 bases not matched to a gene. Germline CDR1 and CDR2: SGHRS and YFSETQ. The CDR3 is CASSLAPGQGAYEQYF. The CDR3, as DNA: TGCGCCAGCAGCTTGGCGCCGGGACAGGGGGCCTACGAGCAGTACTTC. The entire variable domain, with the rest obtained from reference TRBV5-1 and TRBJ2-7, is as follows: KAGVTQTPRYLIKTRGQQVTLSCSPISGHRSVSWYQQTPGQGLQFLFEYFSETQRNKGNFPGRFSGRQFSNSRSEMNVSTLELGDSALYLCASSLAPGQGAYEQYFGPGTRLTVT.

This chain uses TRBV7-2 with TRBJ1-1; no clear D gene. The germline V gene encodes CDR1 SGHTA and CDR2 FQGNSA. The CDR3 loop spans 14 amino acids. V dropped 6 bases and J dropped 1 base, with 12 bases sitting between them. In DNA, the CDR3 is TGTGCCAGCAGTCCCACAGTCGGGAACACTGAAGCTTTCTTT. This gives the protein CASSPTVGNTEAFF.

This chain links TRBV7-8 with TRBJ1-3; unclear D gene. Germline V CDR1 and CDR2: SGHVS, FQNEAQ. CDR3 size: 15 residues. Trimming shortened V by 7 bases and J by 3 bases, and 16 bases separated the two germline ends. CDR3 sequence (DNA): TGTGCCAGCACGCTTATTGGGCAATATGGAAACACCATATATTTT. Translation gives CASTLIGQYGNTIYF.

This rearrangement joins TRBV3-1 (or the pseudogene TRBV3-2) to TRBJ1-5, with D unresolved. The CDR3 totals 15 residues. Germline V gene data show CDR1 as LGHDT and CDR2 as YNNKEL (reference sequence). The V end lost 4 bases, the J end lost 3 bases, and 13 bases lay between the germline ends. The CDR3 is CASSPKAGFNQPQHF. The CDR3 DNA reads as TGTGCCAGCAGCCCTAAGGCAGGATTCAATCAGCCCCAGCATTTT.

The chain joins TRBV6-4 to TRBJ1-1; no definite D call. Per the germline V gene, CDR1 is MRHNA and CDR2 is SNTAGT. V was pared by 5 bases and J by 3 bases, with 16 bases between. This CDR3 is built from 15 residues. The DNA of the CDR3 is TGTGCCAGCAGTCGCTACCACCTCGGGGACACTGAAGCTTTCTTT. Translating gives CASSRYHLGDTEAFF.

The J gene is TRBJ1-5, the V gene TRBV27; possibly TRBD1 for D (6 bases). The CDR3 runs 19 residues. In germline, CDR1 is MNHEY, CDR2 SMNVEV (reference sequence). With 2 bases removed from V and 4 bases from J, the gap between germline ends came to 24 bases. CDR3 DNA sequence: TGTGCCAGCAGTTTAGCCAAAGGGTACAGGGCCTCCGTTAATCAGCCCCAGCATTTT. It yields the protein CASSLAKGYRASVNQPQHF.

This clone was seen just once. CDR3 in DNA: TGTGCCAGCAGTTCAGGGGGCGTCGGCCGCAATGAGCAGTTCTTC. This sequence encodes CASSSGGVGRNEQFF. J is TRBJ2-1 and V is TRBV6-5; 8 positions match TRBD1. The CDR3 length is 15 residues. The germline V gene encodes CDR1 MNHEY and CDR2 SVGAGI. Losses at the gene ends were 4 bases for V and 6 bases for J; bases not matched to a gene: 8.

CDR3 region: CASSLSGGSSYEQYF. The CDR3 region has the DNA TGTGCCAGCAGTCTAAGCGGGGGGTCCTCCTACGAGCAGTACTTC. J is TRBJ2-7 and V is TRBV27, with 9 bases that match TRBD2. The germline CDR1 and CDR2 sequences are MNHEY and SMNVEV (reference sequence). The junction had 5 bases not matched to a gene; V was cut back by 5 bases and J by 0 bases. The CDR3 runs to 15 residues.

This chain joins TRBV7-3 and TRBJ2-3; D possibly corresponds to TRBD2 (6 bases). CDR1 SGHTA and CDR2 FQGTGA come from the germline V gene. Deletions cut 4 bases from V and 0 bases from J, with 17 bases between. CDR3 length equals 17 residues. The chain's CDR3 is CASSSGGRGSSTDTQYF. For the CDR3, the DNA is TGTGCCAGCAGCTCCGGAGGGCGGGGAAGCAGCACAGATACGCAGTATTTT.

This clone was detected once. The V gene is TRBV7-8, the J gene TRBJ1-5; a possible D gene is TRBD1 (5 bases). CDR3 length: 14 residues. CDR1 and CDR2 (germline): SGHVS, FQNEAQ. The V end lost 2 bases, the J end lost 7 bases, and 12 bases lay between the germline ends. CDR3 sequence: CASSLQGPGQPQHF. The CDR3, as DNA: TGTGCCAGCAGCTTACAGGGCCCAGGGCAGCCCCAGCATTTT.

The V call is TRBV19, the J call TRBJ2-2, with 10 bases aligning to TRBD1. Germline V gives CDR1 LNHDA, CDR2 SQIVND (reference sequence). After removal of 5 bases from V and 5 bases from J, the junction contained 8 bases not matched to a gene. The CDR3 loop spans 16 amino acids. Here the CDR3 DNA reads TGTGCCAGTAGTTACACCGGGACAGGGGTTACCGGGGAGCTGTTTTTT. Translating gives CASSYTGTGVTGELFF.

This chain uses TRBV7-9 with TRBJ1-1; 7 bases map to TRBD1. CDR1 and CDR2 (germline): SEHNR, FQNEAQ (reference sequence). V was pared by 5 bases and J by 5 bases, with 14 bases of the junction left unmatched. The CDR3 length is 16 residues. CDR3 amino acids: CASSPSGRGGRTEAFF. The DNA of the CDR3 is TGTGCCAGCAGCCCGTCCGGACGAGGGGGCCGGACTGAAGCTTTCTTT.